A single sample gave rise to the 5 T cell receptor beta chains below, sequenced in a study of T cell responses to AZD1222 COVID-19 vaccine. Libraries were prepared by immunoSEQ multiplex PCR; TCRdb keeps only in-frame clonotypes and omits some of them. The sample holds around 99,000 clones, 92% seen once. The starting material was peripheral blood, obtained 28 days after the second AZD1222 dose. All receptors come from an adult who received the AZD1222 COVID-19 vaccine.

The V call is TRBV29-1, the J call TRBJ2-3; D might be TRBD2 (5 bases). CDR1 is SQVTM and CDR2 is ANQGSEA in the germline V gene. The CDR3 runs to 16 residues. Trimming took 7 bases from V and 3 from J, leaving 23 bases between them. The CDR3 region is CSGRDELYIETDTQYF. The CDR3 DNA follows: TGCAGCGGCCGGGATGAGTTATACATAGAGACAGATACGCAGTATTTT.

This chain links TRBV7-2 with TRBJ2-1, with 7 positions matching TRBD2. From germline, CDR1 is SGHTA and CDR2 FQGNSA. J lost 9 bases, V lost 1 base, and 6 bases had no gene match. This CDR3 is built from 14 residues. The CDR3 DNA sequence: TGTGCCAGCAGCTTAGAACTGGGGAGGGGTGAGCAGTTCTTC. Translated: CASSLELGRGEQFF.

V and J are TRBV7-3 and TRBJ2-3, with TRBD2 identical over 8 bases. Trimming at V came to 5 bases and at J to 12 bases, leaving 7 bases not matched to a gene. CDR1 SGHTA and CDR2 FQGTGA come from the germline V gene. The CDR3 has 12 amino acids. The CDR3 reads CASSDERETQYF. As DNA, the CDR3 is TGTGCCAGCAGCGACGAGCGGGAGACCCAGTATTTT.

The CDR3 loop is CASSQVGPDQNNYGYTF. In DNA form, the CDR3 reads TGCGCCAGCAGCCAAGTCGGTCCAGACCAGAATAACTATGGCTACACCTTC. The gene calls are TRBV4-1 and TRBJ1-2; unclear D gene. Trimming removed 1 base from V and 1 base from J, with 16 bases in between. This CDR3 comprises 17 residues. Germline CDR1 reads MGHRA; CDR2 reads YSYEKL.

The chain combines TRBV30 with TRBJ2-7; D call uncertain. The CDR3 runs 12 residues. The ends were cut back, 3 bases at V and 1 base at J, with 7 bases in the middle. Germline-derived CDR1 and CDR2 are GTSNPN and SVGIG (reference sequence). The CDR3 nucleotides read TGTGCCTGGAGGGCCAAATCCTACGAGCAGTACTTC. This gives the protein CAWRAKSYEQYF.